This T cell receptor beta chain comes out of a study of cytomegalovirus exposure and HLA in healthy donors. Study-wide background: T cells numbering about 200 million yielded approximately 100 million unique TCR beta sequences in an earlier analysis. Within an early data release were about 90 million unique TCRs drawn from HLA-typed donors. Study-level findings and limits: Analyzed later, most CMV-associated TCR beta chains appeared HLA-restricted. There were some public TCRs occurring in many donors, but most TCR sequences were rare.

V was cut by 0 bases and J by 2 bases, with 11 bases left in between. CDR3 length: 15 residues. Germline V gives CDR1 SGHTA, CDR2 FQGNSA. This clone was detected only once. Its antigen remains unidentified. Primers: 60 Vbeta forward and 13 Jbeta reverse. Here immunoSEQ multiplex PCR was the method, and the copy in TCRdb shows in-frame clones only, minus some. The sample contains 90,000 to 140,000 clones, 78% of which appear only once. This chain connects TRBV7-2 to TRBJ2-7, with unresolved D. The clonotype comes from a male donor in good health and CMV-seronegative. Sequenced material: PBMCs. CDR3 amino acids: CASSLASTNTYEQYF. CDR3 bases: TGTGCCAGCAGCTTAGCCTCCACTAACACCTACGAGCAGTACTTC.